This TCR beta chain was found in a study of beta chain features in type 1 diabetes. Trimming removed 7 bases at V and 8 bases at J, with 17 bases between. Looked up from germline, CDR1 is MNHEY and CDR2 is SMNVEV (reference sequence). This CDR3 region has 13 residues. Sequencing targeted expressed TCRB transcripts, as all isolated RNA had been reverse transcribed. This table comes from immunoSEQ multiplex PCR, and its TCRdb copy is limited to in-frame clones, with some not included. In the table there are around 180,000 clones, 6.5% to 8.5% of which are singletons. On this clone: Its antigen remains unidentified.

Study conclusions and caveats: When Type 1 diabetes patients were examined, their TCRB CDR3s proved moderately but significantly shorter in all four CD4+ subsets.

V usage is TRBV27 and J usage is TRBJ1-2, with D unclear. Sequencing was done on a sample of central memory CD4+ T cells from blood. This clonotype was sampled from a man aged 18-30 years with type 1 diabetes. The CDR3 DNA reads as TGTGCCAGCACCCCGACGTACGGCGGGGGCTACACCTTC. Its protein is CASTPTYGGGYTF.